Listed here are 5 T cell receptor beta chains from one sample, sequenced in a study of breast tumors, draining lymph nodes, adjacent tissues. Using its own MiXCR run on the multiplex PCR reads, TCRdb lists one record per CDR3 protein. The table lists approximately 40,000 distinct CDR3 sequences, 36% of them singletons. Sequencing was performed on breast tumor tissue. These receptor sequences come from a female donor with breast cancer. Some clones in this sample may be carry-over from other donors' samples.

In regard to this clonotype: The final CDR3 position lacks the conserved phenylalanine or tryptophan, pointing to a likely read error. The chain has TRBV29-1 and TRBJ2-7; D is perhaps TRBD2 (5 bases). From germline, CDR1 is SQVTM and CDR2 ANQGSEA. The CDR3 is made up of 11 amino acids. The CDR3: CSIEGGHEQYL. CDR3 nucleotides: TGCAGCATTGAAGGAGGCCACGAGCAGTACCTC.

The chain combines TRBV7-2 with TRBJ2-7; no clear D. Germline lookup yields CDR1 SGHTA and CDR2 FQGNSA. The V end was cut by 3 bases, the J end by 3 bases, with 12 bases between. This CDR3 contains 14 residues. The CDR3 DNA is TGTGCCAGCAGCTTTTCCCGTAAGAGCTACGAGCAGTACTTC. This gives the protein CASSFSRKSYEQYF. The full variable domain, in which reference TRBV7-2 and TRBJ2-7 provide the parts outside the CDR3, is GAGVSQSPSNKVTEKGKDVELRCDPISGHTALYWYRQSLGQGLEFLIYFQGNSAPDKSGLPSDRFSAERTGGSVSTLTIQRTQQEDSAVYLCASSFSRKSYEQYFGPGTRLTVT.

V and J are TRBV5-1 and TRBJ2-7, with 10 bases that match TRBD1. The DNA end favors TRBJ2-5, so the J call may be wrong. CDR3 length equals 14 residues. The V gene's germline CDR1 is SGHRS and CDR2 YFSETQ. The chain's CDR3 is CASRPGTGVETQYF. In nucleotides, the CDR3 is TGCGCCAGCAGACCCGGGACAGGGGTAGAGACCCAGTACTTC.

Points on this clonotype: Given a much more abundant clone one base away, this may be a read error. The gene calls are TRBV5-4 and TRBJ2-7; D tentatively fits TRBD1 or TRBD2 (6 bases each). The CDR3 is made up of 14 amino acids. Germline-derived CDR1 and CDR2 are SGHNT and YYREEE (reference sequence). V was clipped by 4 bases and J by 4 bases, with 15 bases between them. The CDR3 DNA reads TGTGCCAGCAGCCCGGGGGACACCCGTTACGAGCAGTACTTC. Translation gives CASSPGDTRYEQYF.

This clonotype is a singleton in its sample. The chain recombines TRBV29-1 with TRBJ2-7, with TRBD1 matching 7 bases. V shed 4 bases, J shed 2 bases, and the junction held 8 bases outside the gene matches. The germline V gene has CDR1 SQVTM and CDR2 ANQGSEA. This CDR3 contains 14 residues. CDR3 nucleotide sequence: TGCAGCGTTGTGGGACAGCGCGGTCCCTACGAGCAGTACTTC. This encodes CSVVGQRGPYEQYF.